The 26 T cell receptor beta chains reported below all come from one sample, sequenced in a study of sequential checkpoint blockade in melanoma (dated by TCRdb to between 2018 and 2020). The sample's treatment or condition label, decoded: randomized to nivolumab then ipilimumab (arm A) or the reverse (arm B). Library preparation was by the immunoSEQ multiplex PCR assay. TCRdb took this table from immuneACCESS and kept in-frame rearrangements with V and J called. Such tables lack part of the clones; where checked against another copy, unresolved V genes explain under half of the gap, and the rest is unexplained. For this sample there are over 8,000 clones; 76% appear just once. The ten biggest clones cover around 50% of the sample. The specimen comprised CD8+ T cells sorted from blood (inferred from file names), sampled from a patient given nivolumab and ipilimumab in sequence. The receptor set was obtained from a human donor with melanoma.

The CDR3 protein is CASSLWGSSGGYEQYF. CDR3 DNA: TGTGCCAGCAGCTTATGGGGGTCTAGCGGGGGGTACGAGCAGTACTTC. The chain combines TRBV7-2 with TRBJ2-7, with 11 bases fitting TRBD2. The V segment lost 2 bases and the J segment 4 bases; nucleotides outside the gene matches: 7. The V gene's germline CDR1 is SGHTA and CDR2 FQGNSA. The CDR3 spans 16 residues.

In DNA, the CDR3 is TGTGCCAGCAGTTTTACCTCAACGGGTAGGGAGCAGTACTTC. Its translation is CASSFTSTGREQYF. The chain has TRBV28 and TRBJ2-7; D is uncertain. Per the germline V gene, CDR1 is MDHEN and CDR2 is SYDVKM. With 3 bases removed from V and 7 bases from J, the gap between germline ends came to 16 bases. The CDR3 extends over 14 amino acids.

CDR3 protein: CASSPGQGAYEQYF. CDR3 in DNA: TGTGCCAGCAGCCCGGGACAGGGGGCCTACGAGCAGTACTTC. The chain couples TRBV28 to TRBJ2-7; 11 bases are shared with TRBD1. J was trimmed by 2 bases and V by 6 bases; bases with no gene match: 3. The CDR3 consists of 14 residues. Germline V CDR1 and CDR2: MDHEN, SYDVKM.

The chain carries TRBV6-1 and TRBJ1-6; D not certain. Trimming cost V 4 bases and J 8 bases, with 12 bases left between them. This CDR3 has 14 residues. The germline V gene has CDR1 MNHNS and CDR2 SASEGT. DNA for the CDR3: TGTGCCAGCAGTGCCCCCTCCGTATATTCACCCCTCCACTTT. Translated: CASSAPSVYSPLHF.

V usage is TRBV27 and J usage is TRBJ2-7; the D gene is possibly TRBD2 (5 bases). Between the trimmed V and J ends, which lost 2 bases and 3 bases, there was a span of 8 bases. This CDR3 region has 13 residues. CDR1 is MNHEY, CDR2 SMNVEV, per germline (reference sequence). The CDR3 reads CASSLRRGYEQYF. CDR3 bases: TGTGCCAGCAGTTTACGTCGGGGCTACGAGCAGTACTTC.

The gene calls are TRBV5-6 and TRBJ1-3; 7 bases are shared with TRBD1. The CDR3 sequence is 15 residues long. Germline V gives CDR1 SGHDT, CDR2 YYEEEE. V trimming: 10 bases; J trimming: 8 bases; junction bases outside the gene matches: 18. In nucleotides, the CDR3 is TGTGCCGGCCAAGCGGACGGCAGGGGGATACACACCATATATTTT. Translation: CAGQADGRGIHTIYF.

This chain links TRBV27 with TRBJ2-7; 14 bases align to TRBD2. CDR1 MNHEY and CDR2 SMNVEV come from the germline V gene (reference sequence). V dropped 6 bases and J dropped 5; count of bases not matched to a gene: 3. The CDR3 loop spans 14 amino acids. CDR3 protein: CASRTSGGANEQYF. DNA of the CDR3: TGTGCCAGCAGGACTAGCGGGGGGGCCAACGAGCAGTACTTC.

This rearrangement joins TRBV27 to TRBJ2-5; 10 bases map to TRBD2. The ends lost 7 bases at V and 1 base at J; junction bases unmatched: 6. Germline lookup yields CDR1 MNHEY and CDR2 SMNVEV (reference sequence). The length of the CDR3 is 15 residues. CDR3: CASILASGGQETQYF. The CDR3 DNA reads TGTGCCAGCATACTAGCTAGCGGGGGCCAAGAGACCCAGTACTTC.

The chain couples TRBV27 to TRBJ1-1; 8 nucleotides agree with TRBD1. J was trimmed by 1 base and V by 7 bases; bases with no gene match: 8. Germline CDR1 MNHEY, CDR2 SMNVEV (reference sequence). This CDR3 is 15 amino acids long. The CDR3 sequence: CASNYATGGNTEAFF. DNA of the CDR3: TGTGCCAGCAACTACGCCACAGGGGGGAACACTGAAGCTTTCTTT.

In this sample, this clone turned up a few times. J is TRBJ2-7 and V is TRBV19; D is possibly TRBD2 (8 bases). The CDR3 consists of 16 residues. The ends were cut back, 11 bases at V and 0 bases at J, with 23 bases in the middle. The V gene's germline CDR1 is LNHDA and CDR2 SQIVND (reference sequence). CDR3 residues: CAPYSGRDRSSYEQYF. CDR3 nucleotides: TGTGCCCCCTACTCCGGGAGGGACAGAAGCTCCTACGAGCAGTACTTC.

This chain links TRBV6-5 with TRBJ2-7, with D possibly being TRBD1 (7 bases). Trimming cost V 0 bases and J 4 bases, with 13 bases left between them. CDR1 is MNHEY and CDR2 is SVGAGI in the germline V gene. The CDR3 has 15 amino acids. The CDR3 DNA reads TGTGCCAGCAGTTACTCGACCAGGGGGGCTTACGAGCAGTACTTC. Amino acids: CASSYSTRGAYEQYF.

V gene TRBV11-2 combines with J gene TRBJ2-7; D remains unclear. This CDR3 contains 12 residues. CDR1 and CDR2 (germline): SGHAT, FQNNGV. The ends were cut back, 1 base at V and 4 bases at J, with 5 bases in the middle. This CDR3 reads CASSLGVYEQYF. CDR3 in DNA: TGTGCCAGCAGCTTAGGAGTATACGAGCAGTACTTC.

The genes are TRBV7-9 and TRBJ1-6; D call uncertain. Per germline, CDR1 SEHNR and CDR2 FQNEAQ (reference sequence). This CDR3 has 15 amino acids. Deletions cut 1 base from V and 4 bases from J, with 8 bases between. The CDR3 protein is CASSLGPGYNSPLHF. The CDR3 nucleotides read TGTGCCAGCAGCTTAGGTCCAGGATATAATTCACCCCTCCACTTT.

V and J are TRBV5-6 and TRBJ2-7; D might be TRBD1 (6 bases). Germline V gene lookup returns CDR1 SGHDT and CDR2 YYEEEE. V was pared by 2 bases and J by 0 bases, with 15 bases between. The CDR3 contains 16 residues. The CDR3 region is CASSFVDRTASYEQYF. CDR3 nucleotides: TGTGCCAGCAGCTTTGTAGATAGGACAGCCTCCTACGAGCAGTACTTC.

Here the CDR3 DNA reads TGTGCCAGCAGCTTAGGAGGGGGTTACGAGCAGTACTTC. Translation: CASSLGGGYEQYF. V usage is TRBV7-9 and J usage is TRBJ2-5; maybe TRBD1 (6 bases). The J call may be incorrect, as the DNA end agrees better with TRBJ2-7. The CDR3 contains 13 residues. The germline V gene encodes CDR1 SEHNR and CDR2 FQNEAQ (reference sequence).

The rearrangement uses TRBV7-9 and TRBJ1-1, with 8 bases fitting TRBD1. The CDR3 runs 15 residues. Germline CDR1 and CDR2: SEHNR and FQNEAQ (reference sequence). The ends lost 5 bases at V and 11 bases at J; junction bases unmatched: 16. DNA of the CDR3: TGTGCCAGCAGCGAGGGACAGGCTGTCACACTGAATGCTTTCTTT. Residues: CASSEGQAVTLNAFF.

The V call is TRBV11-2, the J call TRBJ2-7, with 9 nucleotides matching TRBD1. Germline CDR1 is SGHAT and CDR2 is FQNNGV. Trimming removed 2 bases from V and 4 bases from J; junction bases left unmatched: 9. The CDR3 is 16 amino acids. The CDR3 nucleotides are TGTGCCAGCAGCTTATGGGGGACAGGGATTGGGTACGAGCAGTACTTC. This gives the protein CASSLWGTGIGYEQYF.

The V and J genes are TRBV6-1 and TRBJ1-1, with 10 bases fitting TRBD1. This CDR3 contains 18 residues. Germline V gene data show CDR1 as MNHNS and CDR2 as SASEGT. Unmatched junction bases numbered 12, after V lost 4 bases and J lost 1 base. CDR3 amino acids: CASSATMTGGVRNTEAFF. The DNA for the CDR3 is TGTGCCAGCAGTGCCACCATGACAGGGGGCGTGAGGAACACTGAAGCTTTCTTT.

This clone has only a few counts. The chain is built from TRBV9 and TRBJ2-5; tentatively, D is TRBD1 (6 bases). The DNA end favors TRBJ2-7, so the J call may be wrong. This CDR3 contains 15 residues. Germline-derived CDR1 and CDR2 are SGDLS and YYNGEE. CDR3 coding DNA: TGTGCCAGCAGCGTAGAAGGACAGCCCGTCTACGAGCAGTACTTC. It is translated as CASSVEGQPVYEQYF.

The CDR3 protein is CASSPPLTVSSYEQYF. CDR3 sequence (DNA): TGTGCCAGCTCACCACCCCTTACAGTTAGCTCCTACGAGCAGTACTTC. The chain carries TRBV18 and TRBJ2-7; D ambiguous. The CDR3 length is 16 residues. V shed 0 bases and J shed 0 bases, with 12 bases lying between them. CDR1 KGHSH and CDR2 LQKENI come from the germline V gene.

CDR3 sequence: CASTIRDRGMDEQYF. CDR3 bases: TGTGCCAGTACCATCCGGGACAGGGGTATGGACGAGCAGTACTTC. V is TRBV19 and J is TRBJ2-7; 10 bases match TRBD1. CDR3 length: 15 amino acids. Trimming removed 7 bases from V and 5 bases from J; junction bases left unmatched: 11. Germline CDR1 and CDR2: LNHDA and SQIVND (reference sequence).

The V call is TRBV7-2, the J call TRBJ2-7; TRBD1 aligns across 10 bases. The V segment lost 5 bases and the J segment 2 bases; nucleotides outside the gene matches: 3. Germline CDR1 reads SGHTA; CDR2 reads FQGNSA. The CDR3 runs 14 residues. The CDR3: CASSIGQGAYEQYF. Written as DNA, the CDR3 is TGTGCCAGCAGCATTGGACAGGGGGCCTACGAGCAGTACTTC. The variable domain in full, completed from reference TRBV7-2 and TRBJ2-7, reads GAGVSQSPSNKVTEKGKDVELRCDPISGHTALYWYRQSLGQGLEFLIYFQGNSAPDKSGLPSDRFSAERTGGSVSTLTIQRTQQEDSAVYLCASSIGQGAYEQYFGPGTRLTVT.

Concerning this clone itself: The junction does not match germline at one end; this may be a read error. V is TRBV7-6 and J is TRBJ1-2; weak D call: TRBD1 (5 bases). This CDR3 region has 15 residues. Germline CDR1 reads SGHVS; CDR2 reads FNYEAQ. CDR3 sequence reads: CAGSSEPDRGYGYTF. The CDR3 DNA is TGTGCCGGCAGCTCCGAACCAGATAGGGGCTATGGCTACACCTTC.

The chain joins TRBV2 to TRBJ2-7; 11 bases fit TRBD1. This CDR3 has 16 amino acids. Per germline, CDR1 SNHLY and CDR2 FYNNEI. Trimming took 8 bases from V and 0 from J; bases not matched to a gene: 9. CDR3 protein: CASSTGTGGFSYEQYF. CDR3 DNA sequence: TGTGCCAGCTCTACCGGGACAGGGGGTTTCTCCTACGAGCAGTACTTC.

The rearrangement uses TRBV5-5 and TRBJ2-7; a possible D gene is TRBD2 (6 bases). Germline V gene data show CDR1 as SGHKS and CDR2 as YYEKEE (reference sequence). Deletions cut 4 bases from V and 4 bases from J, with 12 bases between. The CDR3 runs to 13 residues. CDR3 sequence: CASSRDWRYEQYF. CDR3 nucleotides: TGTGCCAGCAGCCGGGACTGGCGTTACGAGCAGTACTTC.

The chain couples TRBV7-8 to TRBJ2-6, with TRBD2 matching over 11 bases. Germline CDR1 is SGHVS and CDR2 is FQNEAQ. CDR3 size: 18 residues. V was pared by 5 bases and J by 4 bases, with 10 bases of the junction left unmatched. CDR3 residues: CASSVSRTSGSGANVLTF. CDR3 in DNA: TGTGCCAGCAGCGTGAGTCGGACTAGCGGGTCCGGGGCCAACGTCCTGACTTTC.